These 8 T cell receptor beta chains were sequenced from one sample in a study of Tregs in tolerant kidney transplant recipients. This table comes from immunoSEQ multiplex PCR, and its TCRdb copy is limited to in-frame clones, with some not included. The sample data list around 30,000 clones. Related graft donors supplied nonmyeloablative bone marrow transplants, and mixed chimerism was transient. The source material was CD4+ T cells from blood (PBMCs), sampled 24 months after the transplant. These receptors all stem from a human patient who received a combined kidney and bone marrow transplant. Part of the T cells may come from the graft donor.

A remark on this clone: The CDR3 is cut off 3 residues early in the read; its end comes from the germline J gene. The V call is TRBV18, the J call TRBJ2-6; 8 bases align to TRBD1. The germline gives CDR1 KGHSH, CDR2 LQKENI. The V and J ends lost 8 bases and 2 bases, in that order; junction bases with no gene match: 2. This CDR3 has 14 residues. The CDR3 loop is CASTQGAGANVLTF. The CDR3 DNA, read in part, is TGTGCCAGCACACAGGGGGCTGGGGCCAACGTC.

About this clone itself: The read is 3 residues too short to cover the CDR3 end, so that end is filled in from the germline J gene. The V gene is TRBV5-1, the J gene TRBJ2-2; D remains ambiguous. The CDR3 is made up of 14 amino acids. CDR1 and CDR2 (germline): SGHRS, YFSETQ. Deletions cut 2 bases from V and 0 bases from J, with 5 bases between. CDR3 in amino acids: CASSFSANTGELFF. The sequenced CDR3 bases are TGCGCCAGCAGCTTCTCAGCGAACACCGGGGAG.

Note on this clone: Sequencing ends 3 residues short of the CDR3 end; the germline J gene provides the rest. This chain joins TRBV7-2 and TRBJ1-3; D unresolved. The CDR3 consists of 12 residues. Germline loops: CDR1 SGHTA, CDR2 FQGNSA. Trimming pared 4 bases from V and 4 bases from J, leaving 5 bases between. CDR3 bases read: TGTGCCAGCAGCTCGCAGGGAAACACC. Protein sequence: CASSSQGNT. The whole CDR3 protein reads CASSSQGNTIYF.

A note on this clone: Read sequence stops 3 residues before the CDR3 end, and the germline J gene provides the missing end. This chain uses TRBV7-8 with TRBJ2-2, with 9 bases fitting TRBD1. The V segment lost 5 bases and the J segment 1 base; nucleotides outside the gene matches: 2. The CDR3 consists of 15 residues. Germline lookup yields CDR1 SGHVS and CDR2 FQNEAQ. The CDR3 DNA, read in part, is TGTGCCAGCAGCCCGGGACAGGGGAACACCGGGGAG. This sequence encodes CASSPGQGNTGE. The whole CDR3 sequence is CASSPGQGNTGELFF.

To note about this clone: The read terminates 3 residues before the CDR3 end, so the remaining end is supplied by the germline J gene. This chain uses TRBV4-2 with TRBJ1-5; 8 positions agree with TRBD1. The length of the CDR3 is 17 residues. Losses at the gene ends were 3 bases for V and 5 bases for J; bases not matched to a gene: 12. Germline V CDR1 and CDR2: LGHNA, YNFKEQ. The sequenced part of the CDR3 DNA is TGTGCCAGCAGCCAGGGCCTGGACAGGGAGCCCGATCAGCCC. It translates to CASSQGLDREPDQP. In full, the CDR3 reads CASSQGLDREPDQPQHF.

With regard to this clone: The read terminates 3 residues ahead of where the CDR3 ends, so the germline J gene completes it. The chain recombines TRBV10-2 with TRBJ1-5; TRBD1 matches 12 bases. The CDR3 length is 16 residues. In germline, CDR1 is WSHSY, CDR2 SAAADI. The ends lost 6 bases at V and 6 bases at J; junction bases unmatched: 9. Incomplete CDR3 DNA: TGCGCCAGCAGAGACGACGGGACAGGGGGCGGTCAGCCC. It encodes CASRDDGTGGGQP. The full-length CDR3 reads as CASRDDGTGGGQPQHF.

A remark on this clone: The CDR3 extends 3 residues past the end of the read, so its final part is completed from the germline J gene. The chain couples TRBV7-8 to TRBJ1-2; 7 nucleotides match TRBD1. The CDR3 loop spans 13 amino acids. Germline CDR1 SGHVS, CDR2 FQNEAQ. The V gene end was trimmed by 3 bases and the J gene end by 7 bases; junction bases not matched to a gene: 5. Here the CDR3 reads CASSFKGASGYTF. Partial CDR3 DNA: TGTGCCAGCAGCTTTAAGGGGGCCAGTGGC. Full variable domain (remainder filled in from reference TRBV7-8 and TRBJ1-2): GAGVSQSPRYKVAKRGQDVALRCDPISGHVSLFWYQQALGQGPEFLTYFQNEAQLDKSGLPSDRFFAERPEGSVSTLKIQRTQQEDSAVYLCASSFKGASGYTFGSGTRLTVV.

Note on this clone: Read sequence stops 3 residues before the CDR3 end, and the germline J gene provides the missing end. This chain links TRBV28 with TRBJ1-1; 7 bases map to TRBD1. With 3 bases clipped from V and 4 bases from J, the junction kept 11 bases outside the gene matches. The length of the CDR3 is 16 residues. CDR1 is MDHEN, CDR2 SYDVKM, per germline. CDR3 amino acids: CASSFSSPGGGTEAFF. The DNA read from the CDR3 is TGTGCCAGCAGTTTCTCCTCTCCAGGGGGTGGCACTGAA.